The entry that follows covers one TCR beta chain sequence. Its target is not known. These data are taken from a study of T cell responses to AZD1222 COVID-19 vaccine. Findings of the study overall: Receipt of two AZD1222 doses was followed by a rise in Spike-specific TCR breadth and depth. Repertoire sampling occurred only after the peak T cell response.

The germline gives CDR1 LGHDT, CDR2 YNNKEL (reference sequence). V lost 0 bases to trimming and J lost 3 bases, with 11 bases between them. CDR3 length equals 15 residues. Sequencing used immunoSEQ multiplex PCR; TCRdb keeps in-frame clones, though not all of them. The sample has approximately 120,000 clones, 93% seen once; the top ten hold around 0.91%. The chain employs TRBV3-1 (or the pseudogene TRBV3-2) and TRBJ1-1, with D unresolved. This clonotype originated in an adult in good health. The source material was peripheral blood, sampled on day 0 of AZD1222 vaccination. The CDR3 DNA reads as TGTGCCAGCAGCCAAGATCTTTGGGCCCACACTGAAGCTTTCTTT. Residues: CASSQDLWAHTEAFF.